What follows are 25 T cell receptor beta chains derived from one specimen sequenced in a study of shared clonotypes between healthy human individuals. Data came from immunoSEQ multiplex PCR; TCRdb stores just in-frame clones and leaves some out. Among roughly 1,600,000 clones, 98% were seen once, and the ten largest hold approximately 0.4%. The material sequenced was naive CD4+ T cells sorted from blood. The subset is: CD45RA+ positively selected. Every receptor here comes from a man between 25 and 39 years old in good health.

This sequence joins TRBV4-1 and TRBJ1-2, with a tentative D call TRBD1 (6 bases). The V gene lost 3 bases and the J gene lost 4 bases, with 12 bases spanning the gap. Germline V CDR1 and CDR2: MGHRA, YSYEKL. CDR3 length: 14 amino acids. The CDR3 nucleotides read TGCGCCAGCAGCCAGCCAACAGGGAGCTATGGCTACACCTTC. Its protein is CASSQPTGSYGYTF.

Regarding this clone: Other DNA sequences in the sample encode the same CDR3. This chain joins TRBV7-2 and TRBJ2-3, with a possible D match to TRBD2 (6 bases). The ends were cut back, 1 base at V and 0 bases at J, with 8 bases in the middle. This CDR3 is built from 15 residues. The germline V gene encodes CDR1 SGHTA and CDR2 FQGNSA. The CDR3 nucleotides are TGTGCCAGCAGCTTAGGGAGCGGGAGCACAGATACGCAGTATTTT. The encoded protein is CASSLGSGSTDTQYF.

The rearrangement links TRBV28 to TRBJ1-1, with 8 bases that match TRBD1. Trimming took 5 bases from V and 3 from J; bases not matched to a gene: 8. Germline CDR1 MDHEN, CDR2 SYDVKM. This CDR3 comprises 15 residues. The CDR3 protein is CASSPRTGRDTEAFF. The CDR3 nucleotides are TGTGCCAGCAGTCCCCGGACAGGGAGGGACACTGAAGCTTTCTTT.

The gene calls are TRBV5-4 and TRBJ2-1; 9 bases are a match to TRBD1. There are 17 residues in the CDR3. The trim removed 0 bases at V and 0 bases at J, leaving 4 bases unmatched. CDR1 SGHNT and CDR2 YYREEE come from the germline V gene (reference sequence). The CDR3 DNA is TGTGCCAGCAGCTTGGCCGCGGGACAGGGCTCCTACAATGAGCAGTTCTTC. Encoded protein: CASSLAAGQGSYNEQFF.

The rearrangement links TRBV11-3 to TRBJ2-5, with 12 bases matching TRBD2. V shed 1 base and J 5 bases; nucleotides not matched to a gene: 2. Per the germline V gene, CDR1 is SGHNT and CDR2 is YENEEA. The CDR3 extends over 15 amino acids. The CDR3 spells CASSLGLAGEETQYF. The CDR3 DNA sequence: TGTGCCAGCAGCTTAGGACTAGCGGGAGAGGAGACCCAGTACTTC.

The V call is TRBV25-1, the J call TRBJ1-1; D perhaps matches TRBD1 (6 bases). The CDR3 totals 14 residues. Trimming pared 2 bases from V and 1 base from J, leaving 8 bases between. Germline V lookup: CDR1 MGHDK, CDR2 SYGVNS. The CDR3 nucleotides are TGTGCCAGCAGTGAAGGAGGGGGGAACACTGAAGCTTTCTTT. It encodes CASSEGGGNTEAFF.

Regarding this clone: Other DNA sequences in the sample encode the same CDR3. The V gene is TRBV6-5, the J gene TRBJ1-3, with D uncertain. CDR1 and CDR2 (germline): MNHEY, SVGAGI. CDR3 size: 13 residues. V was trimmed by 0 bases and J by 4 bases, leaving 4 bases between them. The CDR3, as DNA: TGTGCCAGCAGTTACTCGACAGGAAACACCATATATTTT. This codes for CASSYSTGNTIYF.

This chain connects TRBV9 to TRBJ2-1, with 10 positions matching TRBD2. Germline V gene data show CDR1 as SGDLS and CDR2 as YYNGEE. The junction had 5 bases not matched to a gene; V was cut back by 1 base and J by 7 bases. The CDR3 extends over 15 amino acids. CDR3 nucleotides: TGTGCCAGCAGCGTATTCGGGACTAGCGATAATGAGCAGTTCTTC. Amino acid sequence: CASSVFGTSDNEQFF.

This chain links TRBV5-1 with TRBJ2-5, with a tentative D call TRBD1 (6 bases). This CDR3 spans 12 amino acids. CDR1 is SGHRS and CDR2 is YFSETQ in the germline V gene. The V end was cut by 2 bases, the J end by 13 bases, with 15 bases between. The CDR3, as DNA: TGCGCCAGCAGCTTTGATCAGGGGTCGGCGTACTTC. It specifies CASSFDQGSAYF.

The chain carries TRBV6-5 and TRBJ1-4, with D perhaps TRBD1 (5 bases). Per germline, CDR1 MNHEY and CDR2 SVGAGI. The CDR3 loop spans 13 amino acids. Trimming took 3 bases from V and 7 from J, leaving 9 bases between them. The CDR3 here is CASSYAGFEKLFF. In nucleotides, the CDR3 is TGTGCCAGCAGTTATGCAGGGTTTGAAAAACTGTTTTTT.

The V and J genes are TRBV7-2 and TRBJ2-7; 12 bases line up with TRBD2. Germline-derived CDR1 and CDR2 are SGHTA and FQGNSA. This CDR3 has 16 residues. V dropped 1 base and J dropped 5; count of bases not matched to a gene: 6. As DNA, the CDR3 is TGTGCCAGCAGCTTAGTGGTACTAGCGGGAGGTAACGAGCAGTACTTC. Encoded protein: CASSLVVLAGGNEQYF.

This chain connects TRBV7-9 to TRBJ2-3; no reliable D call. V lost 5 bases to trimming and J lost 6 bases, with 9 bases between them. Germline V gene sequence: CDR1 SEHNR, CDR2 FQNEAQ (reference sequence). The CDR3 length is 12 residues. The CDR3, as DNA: TGTGCCAGCAGCGTCAGTAGGGATACGCAGTATTTT. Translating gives CASSVSRDTQYF.

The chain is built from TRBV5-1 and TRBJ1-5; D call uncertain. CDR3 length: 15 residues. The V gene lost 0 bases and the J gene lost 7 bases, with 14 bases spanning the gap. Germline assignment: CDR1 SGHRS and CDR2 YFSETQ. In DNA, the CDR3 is TGCGCCAGCAGCTTGGACAATCTCGGAGGGCAGCCCCAGCATTTT. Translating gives CASSLDNLGGQPQHF.

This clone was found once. CDR3 amino acids: CASSPQSGRETQYF. CDR3 in DNA: TGTGCCAGCAGCCCCCAGTCAGGGCGAGAGACCCAGTACTTC. V and J are TRBV7-3 and TRBJ2-5, with D perhaps matching TRBD1 (5 bases). CDR1 is SGHTA, CDR2 FQGTGA, per germline. V was pared by 5 bases and J by 4 bases, with 14 bases between. This CDR3 comprises 14 residues.

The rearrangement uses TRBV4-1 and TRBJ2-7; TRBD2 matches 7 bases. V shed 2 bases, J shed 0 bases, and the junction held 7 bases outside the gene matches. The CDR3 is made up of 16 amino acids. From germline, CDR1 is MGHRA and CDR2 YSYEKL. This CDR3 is CASSQPSSGGSYEQYF. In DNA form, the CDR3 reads TGCGCCAGCAGCCAACCCTCTAGCGGAGGCTCCTACGAGCAGTACTTC.

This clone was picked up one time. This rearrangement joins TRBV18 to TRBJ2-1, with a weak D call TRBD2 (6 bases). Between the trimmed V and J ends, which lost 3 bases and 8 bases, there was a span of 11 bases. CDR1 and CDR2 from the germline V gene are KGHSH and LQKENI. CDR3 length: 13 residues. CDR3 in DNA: TGTGCCAGCTCACCTCGACTAGTCTATGAGCAGTTCTTC. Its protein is CASSPRLVYEQFF.

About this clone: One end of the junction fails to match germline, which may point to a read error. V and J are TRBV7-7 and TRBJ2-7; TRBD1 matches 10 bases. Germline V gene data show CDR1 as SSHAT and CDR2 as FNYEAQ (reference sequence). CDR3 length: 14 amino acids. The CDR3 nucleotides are TGTGCTAGCAGCTCACAACCGGGACAGGGGGAGCAGTACTTC. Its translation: CASSSQPGQGEQYF.

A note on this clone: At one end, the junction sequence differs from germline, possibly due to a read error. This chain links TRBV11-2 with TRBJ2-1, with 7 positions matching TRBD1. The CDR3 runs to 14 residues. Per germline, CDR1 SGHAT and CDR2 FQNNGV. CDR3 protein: CASSLERTGNEQFF. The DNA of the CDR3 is TGTGCCAGCAGCCTAGAAAGGACAGGCAATGAGCAGTTCTTC. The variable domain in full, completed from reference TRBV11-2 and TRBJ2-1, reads EAGVAQSPRYKIIEKRQSVAFWCNPISGHATLYWYQQILGQGPKLLIQFQNNGVVDDSQLPKDRFSAERLKGVDSTLKIQPAKLEDSAVYLCASSLERTGNEQFFGPGTRLTVL.

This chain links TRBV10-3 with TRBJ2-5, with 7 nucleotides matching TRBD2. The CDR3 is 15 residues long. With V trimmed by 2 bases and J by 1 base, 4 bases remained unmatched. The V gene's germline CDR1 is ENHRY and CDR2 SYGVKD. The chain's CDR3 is CAISELSGSQETQYF. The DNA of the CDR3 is TGTGCCATCAGTGAGCTTAGCGGGTCCCAAGAGACCCAGTACTTC.

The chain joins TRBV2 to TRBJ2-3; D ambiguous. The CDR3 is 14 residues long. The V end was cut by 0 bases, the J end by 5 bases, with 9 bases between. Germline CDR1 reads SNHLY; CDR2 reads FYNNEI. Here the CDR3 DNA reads TGTGCCAGCAGTGAAGCGGCACGACGAGATACGCAGTATTTT. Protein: CASSEAARRDTQYF.

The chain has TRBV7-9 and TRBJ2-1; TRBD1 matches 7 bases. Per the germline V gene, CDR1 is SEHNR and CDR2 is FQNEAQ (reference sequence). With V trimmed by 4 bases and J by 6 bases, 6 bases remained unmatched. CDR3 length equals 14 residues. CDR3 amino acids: CASSSFQGVNEQFF. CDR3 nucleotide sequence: TGTGCCAGCAGCTCCTTCCAGGGGGTCAATGAGCAGTTCTTC.

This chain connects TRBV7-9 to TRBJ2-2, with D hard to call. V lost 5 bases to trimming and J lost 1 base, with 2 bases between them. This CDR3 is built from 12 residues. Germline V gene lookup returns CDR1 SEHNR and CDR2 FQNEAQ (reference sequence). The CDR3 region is CASSVNTGELFF. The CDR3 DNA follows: TGTGCCAGCAGCGTGAACACCGGGGAGCTGTTTTTT.

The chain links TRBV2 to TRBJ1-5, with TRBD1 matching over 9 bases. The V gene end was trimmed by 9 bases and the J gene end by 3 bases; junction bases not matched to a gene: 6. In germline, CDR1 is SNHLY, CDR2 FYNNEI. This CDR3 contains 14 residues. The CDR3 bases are TGTGCCAGTAGACAGGGGGGGAACAATCAGCCCCAGCATTTT. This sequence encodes CASRQGGNNQPQHF.

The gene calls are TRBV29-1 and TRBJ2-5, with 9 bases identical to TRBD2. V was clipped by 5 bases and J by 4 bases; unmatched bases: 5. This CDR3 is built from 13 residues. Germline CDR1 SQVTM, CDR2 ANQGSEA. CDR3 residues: CSVSVTSGETQYF. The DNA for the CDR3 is TGCAGCGTTTCAGTGACTAGCGGAGAGACCCAGTACTTC.

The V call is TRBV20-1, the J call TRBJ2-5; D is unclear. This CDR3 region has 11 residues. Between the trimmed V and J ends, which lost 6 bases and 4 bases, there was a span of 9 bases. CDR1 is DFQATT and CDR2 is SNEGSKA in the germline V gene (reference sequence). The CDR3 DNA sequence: TGCAGTGCACGGACCGCAGAGACCCAGTACTTC. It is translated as CSARTAETQYF.